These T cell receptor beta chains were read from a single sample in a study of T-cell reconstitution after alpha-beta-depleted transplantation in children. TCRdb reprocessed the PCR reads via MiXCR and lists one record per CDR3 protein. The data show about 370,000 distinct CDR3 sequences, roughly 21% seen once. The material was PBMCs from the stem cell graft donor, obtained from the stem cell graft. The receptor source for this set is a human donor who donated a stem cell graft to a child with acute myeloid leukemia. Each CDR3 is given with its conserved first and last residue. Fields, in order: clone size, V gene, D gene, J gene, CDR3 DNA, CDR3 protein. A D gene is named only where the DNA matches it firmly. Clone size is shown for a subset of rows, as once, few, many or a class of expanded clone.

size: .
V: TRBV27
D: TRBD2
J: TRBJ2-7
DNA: TGTGCCAGCAGTTTATTTACTAGCGGGACCTACGAGCAGTACTTC
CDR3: CASSLFTSGTYEQYF

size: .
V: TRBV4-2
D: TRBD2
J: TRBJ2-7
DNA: TGTGCCAGCAGCCAATCGGGACTAGCGGGGTTTGAGGAGCAGTACTTC
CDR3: CASSQSGLAGFEEQYF

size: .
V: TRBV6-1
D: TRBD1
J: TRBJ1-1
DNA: TGTGCCAGCCAACAGGGGCAAACGAGCACTGAAGCTTTCTTT
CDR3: CASQQGQTSTEAFF

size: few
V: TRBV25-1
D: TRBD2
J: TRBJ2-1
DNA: TGTGCCAGCAGGCCTCAACGCGGGAGCTCCTACAATGAGCAGTTCTTC
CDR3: CASRPQRGSSYNEQFF

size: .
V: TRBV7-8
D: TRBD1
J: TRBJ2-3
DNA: TGTGCCAGCAGCTTGAGGGACAGGGGCACAGATACGCAGTATTTT
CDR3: CASSLRDRGTDTQYF

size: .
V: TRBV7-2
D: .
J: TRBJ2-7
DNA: TGTGCCAGCAGCTCCCGGGACGAGCAGTACTTC
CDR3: CASSSRDEQYF

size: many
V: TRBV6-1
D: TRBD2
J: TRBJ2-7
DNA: TGTGCCAGCAGCGCCAACCCGGGACTAGCGGACAAACAGTACTTC
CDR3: CASSANPGLADKQYF

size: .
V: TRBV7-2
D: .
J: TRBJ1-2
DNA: TGTGCCAGCAGCCCGGCCGGGACTGGCGGAGATGGCTACACCTTC
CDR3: CASSPAGTGGDGYTF

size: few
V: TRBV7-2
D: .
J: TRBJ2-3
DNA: TGTGCCAGCAGCTTAGTTGGCGGGACGGGAGATACGCAGTATTTT
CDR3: CASSLVGGTGDTQYF

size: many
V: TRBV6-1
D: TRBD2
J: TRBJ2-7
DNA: TGTGCCAGCAGTGAAGACCCTAGCGGGATATACGAGCAGTACTTC
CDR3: CASSEDPSGIYEQYF

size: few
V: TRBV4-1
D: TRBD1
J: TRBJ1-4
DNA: TGCGCCAGCAGCCAAGATACAGGGGGTCAGGAAAAACTGTTTTTT
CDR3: CASSQDTGGQEKLFF

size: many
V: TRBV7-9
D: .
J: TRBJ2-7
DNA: TGTGCCAGCAGCTTAGAGGGCCAGGGGGAGCAGTACTTC
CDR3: CASSLEGQGEQYF

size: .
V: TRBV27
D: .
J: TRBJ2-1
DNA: TGTGCCAGCAGTTTCCCGGGACTGGGGTTCGATGAGCAGTTCTTC
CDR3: CASSFPGLGFDEQFF

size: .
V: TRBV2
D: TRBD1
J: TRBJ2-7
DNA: TGTGCCAGCAGTGCATGGACAGGGTATGACGAGCAGTACTTC
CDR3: CASSAWTGYDEQYF

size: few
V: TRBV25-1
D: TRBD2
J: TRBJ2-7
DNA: TGTGCCAGCAGTGAGCCTAGCGGGGGAACCTACGAGCAGTACTTC
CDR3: CASSEPSGGTYEQYF

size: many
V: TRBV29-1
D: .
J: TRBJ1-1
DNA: TGCAGCGTTGGGGAGGGGGGGCGGACTGAAGCTTTCTTT
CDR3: CSVGEGGRTEAFF

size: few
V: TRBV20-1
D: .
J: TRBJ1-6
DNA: TGCAGTGCTGGAAGGTGGAGGGATTCACCCCTCCACTTT
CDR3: CSAGRWRDSPLHF

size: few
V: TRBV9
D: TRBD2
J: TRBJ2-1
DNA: TGTGCCAGCAGCGTAGCCAGCGGGAGTGAGCAGTTCTTC
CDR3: CASSVASGSEQFF

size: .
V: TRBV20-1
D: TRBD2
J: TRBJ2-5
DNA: TGCAGTGCTGGGACTAGTTTCGAAGAGACCCAGTACTTC
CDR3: CSAGTSFEETQYF

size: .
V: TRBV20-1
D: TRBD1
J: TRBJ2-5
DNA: TGCAGTGTATACCAGGGGGCCCTGGAGACCCAGTACTTC
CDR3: CSVYQGALETQYF

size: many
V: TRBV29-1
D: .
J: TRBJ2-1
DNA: TGCAGCGTTGAAGGGGCCAGAGGGGATGAGCAGTTCTTC
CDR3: CSVEGARGDEQFF

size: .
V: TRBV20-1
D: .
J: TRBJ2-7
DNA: TGCAGTGCTAGCGGGGACGGAACCTACGAGCAGTACTTC
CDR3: CSASGDGTYEQYF

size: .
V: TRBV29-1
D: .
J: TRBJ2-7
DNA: TGCAGCGTTGAAGATCGGGCATCCTACGAGCAGTACTTC
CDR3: CSVEDRASYEQYF

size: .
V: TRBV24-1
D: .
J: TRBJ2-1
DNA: TGTGCCACCAGTGATTCCCGAATTGGCTCCTACAATGAGCAGTTCTTC
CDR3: CATSDSRIGSYNEQFF

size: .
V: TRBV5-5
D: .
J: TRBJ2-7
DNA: TGTGCCAGCAGCTTGGAGGACAAAAGCTCCTACGAGCAGTACTTC
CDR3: CASSLEDKSSYEQYF

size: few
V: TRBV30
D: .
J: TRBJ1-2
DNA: TGTGCCTGGGGGGGGGCCTACTATGGCTACACCTTC
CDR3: CAWGGAYYGYTF

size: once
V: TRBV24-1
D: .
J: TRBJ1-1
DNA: TGTGCCACCAGATCCACAGGGAACACTGAAGCTTTCTTT
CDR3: CATRSTGNTEAFF

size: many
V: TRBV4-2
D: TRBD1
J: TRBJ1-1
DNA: TGTGCCAGCAGCCAAGACGGAGGGGGCGAAAGGTCTGAAGCTTTCTTT
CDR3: CASSQDGGGERSEAFF

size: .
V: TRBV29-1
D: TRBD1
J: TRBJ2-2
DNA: TGCAGCGTTGCTGGGACAGGGGAGGGGAGCGGGGAGCTGTTTTTT
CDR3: CSVAGTGEGSGELFF

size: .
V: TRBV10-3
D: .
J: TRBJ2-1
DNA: TGTGCCATCAGTGACGCGGGGGCGAGCTCCTACAATGAGCAGTTCTTC
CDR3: CAISDAGASSYNEQFF

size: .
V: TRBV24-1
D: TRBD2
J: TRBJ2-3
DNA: TGTGCCACCAGTGCCTCAACTCGACTAGCGGGAGGCACAGATACGCAGTATTTT
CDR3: CATSASTRLAGGTDTQYF

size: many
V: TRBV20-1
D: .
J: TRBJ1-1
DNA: TGCAGTGCTAGCCGGGACTTCACTGAAGCTTTCTTT
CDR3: CSASRDFTEAFF

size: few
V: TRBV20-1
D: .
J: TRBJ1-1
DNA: TGCAGTGCTAGAGGGGGAGGGGCGCGGATAGCTTTCTTT
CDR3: CSARGGGARIAFF

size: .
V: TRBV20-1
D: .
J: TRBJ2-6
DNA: TGCAGTGCTGCTACTCCCTCTGGGGCCAACGTCCTGACTTTC
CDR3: CSAATPSGANVLTF

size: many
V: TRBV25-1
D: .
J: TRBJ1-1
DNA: TGTGCCAGCAGTGATCACACTGAAGCTTTCTTT
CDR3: CASSDHTEAFF

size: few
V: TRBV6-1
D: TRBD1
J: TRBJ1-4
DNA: TGTGCCAGCAGGCCCCCCGGGACAGGGAATGAAAAACTGTTTTTT
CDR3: CASRPPGTGNEKLFF

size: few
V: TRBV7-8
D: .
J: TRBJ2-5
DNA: TGTGCCAGCAGCTTAAGGGCCAGCGGAGAGACCCAGTACTTC
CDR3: CASSLRASGETQYF

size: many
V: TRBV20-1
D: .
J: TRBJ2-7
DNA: TGCAGTGCTAGAGATCCGGGACTGTCAATCTACGAGCAGTACTTC
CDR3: CSARDPGLSIYEQYF

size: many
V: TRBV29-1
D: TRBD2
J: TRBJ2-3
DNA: TGCAGCGTTGAAGAACGAGCGGGAGGAACAGATACGCAGTATTTT
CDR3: CSVEERAGGTDTQYF

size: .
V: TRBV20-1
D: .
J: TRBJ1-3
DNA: TGCAGTGCTAGTCACAGGGACTCTGGAAACACCATATATTTT
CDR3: CSASHRDSGNTIYF

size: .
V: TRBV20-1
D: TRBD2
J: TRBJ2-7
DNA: TGCAGTGCTCAGAGACTAGCGGGAGTCGACGAGCAGTACTTC
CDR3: CSAQRLAGVDEQYF

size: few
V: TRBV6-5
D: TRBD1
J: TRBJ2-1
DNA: TGTGCCAGCAGTAACAACAGGGGGTTTGGGATTGAGCAGTTCTTC
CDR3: CASSNNRGFGIEQFF

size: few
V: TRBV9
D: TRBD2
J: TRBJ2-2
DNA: TGTGCCAGCAGCCACGGGGTTCTAGCGGTGAACACCGGGGAGCTGTTTTTT
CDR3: CASSHGVLAVNTGELFF

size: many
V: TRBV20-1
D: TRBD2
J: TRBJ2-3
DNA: TGCAGTGCTAGAGATAGCCTAGCGGGAGTGTATACGCAGTATTTT
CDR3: CSARDSLAGVYTQYF

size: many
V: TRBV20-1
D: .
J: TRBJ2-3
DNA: TGCAGTGCTAGAAGAAGCACAGATACGCAGTATTTT
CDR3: CSARRSTDTQYF

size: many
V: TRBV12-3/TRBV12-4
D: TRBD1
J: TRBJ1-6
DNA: TGTGCCAGCAGCCTAGGGGGACAGGTAGCTAATTCACCCCTCCACTTT
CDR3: CASSLGGQVANSPLHF

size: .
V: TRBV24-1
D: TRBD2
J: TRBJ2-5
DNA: TGTGCCACCAGTGACCCACTAGCGGGAGGAAGAGAGACCCAGTACTTC
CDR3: CATSDPLAGGRETQYF

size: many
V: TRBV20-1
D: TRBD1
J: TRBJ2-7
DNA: TGCAGTGCTAGAGGGGACAGGGGCTACGAGCAGTACTTC
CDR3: CSARGDRGYEQYF

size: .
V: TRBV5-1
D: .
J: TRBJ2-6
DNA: TGCGCCAGCAGCTTGGTAGGCCAATTCCATTCTGGGGCCAACGTCCTGACTTTC
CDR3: CASSLVGQFHSGANVLTF